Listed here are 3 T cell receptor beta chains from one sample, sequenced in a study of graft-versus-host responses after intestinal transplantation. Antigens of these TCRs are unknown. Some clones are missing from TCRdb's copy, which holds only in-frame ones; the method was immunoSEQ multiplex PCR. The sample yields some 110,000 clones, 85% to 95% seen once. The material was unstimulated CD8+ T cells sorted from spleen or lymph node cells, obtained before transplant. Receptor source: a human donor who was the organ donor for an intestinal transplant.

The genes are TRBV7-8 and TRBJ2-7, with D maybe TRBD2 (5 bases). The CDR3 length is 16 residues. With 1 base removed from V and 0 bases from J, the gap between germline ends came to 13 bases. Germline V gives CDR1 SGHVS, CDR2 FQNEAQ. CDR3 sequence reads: CASSLVSSGSSYEQYF. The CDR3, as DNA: TGTGCCAGCAGCTTAGTCTCCAGCGGCAGCTCCTACGAGCAGTACTTC.

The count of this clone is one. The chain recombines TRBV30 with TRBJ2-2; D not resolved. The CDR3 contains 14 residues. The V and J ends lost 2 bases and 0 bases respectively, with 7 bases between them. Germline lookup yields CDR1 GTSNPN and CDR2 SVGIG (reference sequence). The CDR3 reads CAWSRVTNTGELFF. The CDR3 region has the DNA TGTGCCTGGAGTCGGGTTACGAACACCGGGGAGCTGTTTTTT. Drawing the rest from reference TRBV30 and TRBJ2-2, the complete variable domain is SQTIHQWPATLVQPVGSPLSLECTVEGTSNPNLYWYRQAAGRGLQLLFYSVGIGQISSEVPQNLSASRPQDRQFILSSKKLLLSDSGFYLCAWSRVTNTGELFFGEGSRLTVL.

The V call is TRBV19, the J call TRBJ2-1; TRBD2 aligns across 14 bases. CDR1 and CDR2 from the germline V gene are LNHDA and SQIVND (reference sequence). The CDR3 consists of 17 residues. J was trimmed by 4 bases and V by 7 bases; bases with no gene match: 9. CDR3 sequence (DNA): TGTGCCAGTATGGGGACTAGCGGGAGAGGGGATTACAATGAGCAGTTCTTC. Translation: CASMGTSGRGDYNEQFF. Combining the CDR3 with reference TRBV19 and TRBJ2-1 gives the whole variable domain DGGITQSPKYLFRKEGQNVTLSCEQNLNHDAMYWYRQDPGQGLRLIYYSQIVNDFQKGDIAEGYSVSREKKESFPLTVTSAQKNPTAFYLCASMGTSGRGDYNEQFFGPGTRLTVL.